This TCR beta chain was identified during a study of Ad26.COV2.S vaccination and SARS-CoV-2 variants. For the study at large: Of the COV1001 trial arms, the Ad26.COV2.S arm included the donor.

J gave up 8 bases and V 2 bases, and 11 bases lay outside the gene matches. The CDR3 contains 15 residues. Germline assignment: CDR1 SGHAT and CDR2 FQNNGV. Profiling relied on immunoSEQ multiplex PCR, and the TCRdb table lists in-frame clones only, not all of them. The table shows 450,000 to 550,000 clones, with about 91% occurring only once. Noted treatment: roughly 18 received Ad26.COV2.S at low or high dose, single or two shots; roughly five received placebo; per-sample allocation not given. All samples were drawn on day 63, counting from the first vaccine or placebo injection. An adult of 18-55 years in Boston served as donor.

Specimen: peripheral blood, collected in a trial of Ad26.COV2.S vaccine versus placebo. This clonotype was sampled from a person between 18 and 65 years old who received the Ad26.COV2.S COVID-19 vaccine or a placebo. V usage is TRBV11-2 and J usage is TRBJ1-2; 7 bases line up with TRBD1. The CDR3 DNA reads TGTGCCAGCAGCTTAATAAAGGGGGCTCGTTTCGGCTACACCTTC. It specifies CASSLIKGARFGYTF.